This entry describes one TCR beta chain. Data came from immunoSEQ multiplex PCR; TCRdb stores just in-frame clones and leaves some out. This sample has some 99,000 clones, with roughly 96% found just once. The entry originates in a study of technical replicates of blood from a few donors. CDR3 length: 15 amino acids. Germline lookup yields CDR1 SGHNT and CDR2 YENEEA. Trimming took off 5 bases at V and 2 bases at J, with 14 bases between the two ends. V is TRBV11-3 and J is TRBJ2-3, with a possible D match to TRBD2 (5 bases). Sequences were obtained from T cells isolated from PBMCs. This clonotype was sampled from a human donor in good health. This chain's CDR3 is CASSQEGLYTDTQYF. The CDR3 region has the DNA TGTGCCAGCAGCCAGGAAGGACTTTACACAGATACGCAGTATTTT.